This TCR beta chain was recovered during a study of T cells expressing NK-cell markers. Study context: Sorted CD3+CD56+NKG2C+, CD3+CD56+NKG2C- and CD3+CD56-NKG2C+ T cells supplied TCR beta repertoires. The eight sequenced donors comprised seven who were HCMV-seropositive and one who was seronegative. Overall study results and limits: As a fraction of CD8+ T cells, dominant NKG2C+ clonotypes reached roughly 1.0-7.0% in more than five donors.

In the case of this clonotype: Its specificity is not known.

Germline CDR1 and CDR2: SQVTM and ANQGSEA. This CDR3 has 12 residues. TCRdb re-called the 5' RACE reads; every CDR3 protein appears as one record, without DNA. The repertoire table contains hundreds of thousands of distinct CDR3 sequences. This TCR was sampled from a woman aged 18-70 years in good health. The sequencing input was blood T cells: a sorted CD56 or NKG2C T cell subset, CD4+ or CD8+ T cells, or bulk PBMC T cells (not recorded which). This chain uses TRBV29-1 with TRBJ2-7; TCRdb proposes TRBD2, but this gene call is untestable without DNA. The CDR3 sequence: CSVEGLRDEQYF.